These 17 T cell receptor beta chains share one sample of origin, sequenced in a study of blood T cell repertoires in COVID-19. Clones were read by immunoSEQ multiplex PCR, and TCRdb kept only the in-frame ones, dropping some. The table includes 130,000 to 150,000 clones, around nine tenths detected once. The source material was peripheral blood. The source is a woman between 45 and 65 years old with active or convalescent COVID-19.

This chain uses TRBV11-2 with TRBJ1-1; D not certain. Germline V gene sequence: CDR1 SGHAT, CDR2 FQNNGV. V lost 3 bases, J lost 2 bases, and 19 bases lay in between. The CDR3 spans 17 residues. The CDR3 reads CASSFPEGRGRNTEAFF. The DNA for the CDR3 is TGTGCCAGCAGCTTTCCAGAGGGCCGGGGAAGAAACACTGAAGCTTTCTTT.

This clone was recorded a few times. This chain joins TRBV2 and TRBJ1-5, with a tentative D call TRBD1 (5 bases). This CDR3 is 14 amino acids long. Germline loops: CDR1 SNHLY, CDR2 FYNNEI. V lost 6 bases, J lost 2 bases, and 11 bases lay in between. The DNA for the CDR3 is TGTGCCAGCAGGATTCAGGGCGGCAATCAGCCCCAGCATTTT. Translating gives CASRIQGGNQPQHF.

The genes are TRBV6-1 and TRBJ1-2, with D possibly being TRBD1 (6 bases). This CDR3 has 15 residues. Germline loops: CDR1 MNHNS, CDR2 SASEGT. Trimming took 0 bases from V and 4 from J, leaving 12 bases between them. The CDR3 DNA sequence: TGTGCCAGCAGTGAAGCTAGGGGGGGGCCCTATGGCTACACCTTC. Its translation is CASSEARGGPYGYTF.

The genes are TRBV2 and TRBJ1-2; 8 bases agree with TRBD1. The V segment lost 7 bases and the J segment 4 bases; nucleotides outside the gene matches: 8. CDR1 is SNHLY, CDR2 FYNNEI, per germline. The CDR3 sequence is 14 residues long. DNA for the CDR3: TGTGCCAGCATCTACCCCGGACAGGGCTATGGCTACACCTTC. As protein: CASIYPGQGYGYTF.

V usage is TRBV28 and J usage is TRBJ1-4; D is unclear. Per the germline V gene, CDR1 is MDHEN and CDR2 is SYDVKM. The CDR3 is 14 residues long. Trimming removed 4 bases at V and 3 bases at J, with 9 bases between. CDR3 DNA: TGTGCCAGCAGTTCGCTAATTTCTAATGAAAAACTGTTTTTT. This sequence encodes CASSSLISNEKLFF. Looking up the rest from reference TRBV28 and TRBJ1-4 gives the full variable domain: DVKVTQSSRYLVKRTGEKVFLECVQDMDHENMFWYRQDPGLGLRLIYFSYDVKMKEKGDIPEGYSVSREKKERFSLILESASTNQTSMYLCASSSLISNEKLFFGSGTQLSVL.

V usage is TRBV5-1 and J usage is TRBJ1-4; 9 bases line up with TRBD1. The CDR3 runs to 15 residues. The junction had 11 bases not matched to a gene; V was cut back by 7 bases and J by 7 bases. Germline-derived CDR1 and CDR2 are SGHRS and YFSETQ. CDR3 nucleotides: TGCGCCAGCCGTCCGACCGGGACAGGGTCTGAAAAACTGTTTTTT. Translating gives CASRPTGTGSEKLFF.

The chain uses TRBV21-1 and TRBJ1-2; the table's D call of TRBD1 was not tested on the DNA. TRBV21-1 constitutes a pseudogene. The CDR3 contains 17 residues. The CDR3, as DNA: TGTGCCAGCAGCAAATGGGCCCGGGACAGGGATAACTATGGCTACACCTTC. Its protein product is CASSKWARDRDNYGYTF.

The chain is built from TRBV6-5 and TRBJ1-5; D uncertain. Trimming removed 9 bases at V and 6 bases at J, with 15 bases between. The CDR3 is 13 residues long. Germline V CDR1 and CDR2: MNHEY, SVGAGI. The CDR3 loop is CASAARLGQPQHF. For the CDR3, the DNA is TGTGCCAGTGCGGCAAGATTAGGTCAGCCCCAGCATTTT.

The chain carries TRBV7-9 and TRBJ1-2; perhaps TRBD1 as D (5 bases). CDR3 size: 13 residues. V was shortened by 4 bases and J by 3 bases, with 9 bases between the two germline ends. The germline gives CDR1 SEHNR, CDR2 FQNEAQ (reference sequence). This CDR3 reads CASSSTAYYGYTF. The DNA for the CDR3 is TGTGCCAGCAGCTCGACAGCCTACTATGGCTACACCTTC.

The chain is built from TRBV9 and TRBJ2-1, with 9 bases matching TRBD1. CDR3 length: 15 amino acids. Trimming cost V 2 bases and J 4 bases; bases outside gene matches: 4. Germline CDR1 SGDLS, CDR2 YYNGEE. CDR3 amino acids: CASSVGTGTYNEQFF. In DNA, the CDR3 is TGTGCCAGCAGCGTCGGGACAGGGACTTACAATGAGCAGTTCTTC.

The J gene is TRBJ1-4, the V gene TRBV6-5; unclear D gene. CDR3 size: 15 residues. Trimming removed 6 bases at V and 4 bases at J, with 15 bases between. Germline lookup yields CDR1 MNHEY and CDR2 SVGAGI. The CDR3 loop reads CASSIRTGSNEKLFF. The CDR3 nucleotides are TGTGCCAGCAGCATACGGACCGGGAGTAATGAAAAACTGTTTTTT.

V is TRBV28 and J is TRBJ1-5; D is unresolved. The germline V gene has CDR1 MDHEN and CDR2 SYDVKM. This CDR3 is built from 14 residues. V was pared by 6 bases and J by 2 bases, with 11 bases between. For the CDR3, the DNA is TGTGCCAGCAGCGGGTCAGCGGGCAATCAGCCCCAGCATTTT. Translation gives CASSGSAGNQPQHF. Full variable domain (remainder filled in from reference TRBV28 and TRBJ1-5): DVKVTQSSRYLVKRTGEKVFLECVQDMDHENMFWYRQDPGLGLRLIYFSYDVKMKEKGDIPEGYSVSREKKERFSLILESASTNQTSMYLCASSGSAGNQPQHFGDGTRLSIL.

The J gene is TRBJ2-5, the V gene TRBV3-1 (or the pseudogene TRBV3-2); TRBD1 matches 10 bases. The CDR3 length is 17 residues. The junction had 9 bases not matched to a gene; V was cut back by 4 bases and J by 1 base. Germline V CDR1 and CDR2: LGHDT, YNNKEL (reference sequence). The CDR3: CASSLGTGDESQETQYF. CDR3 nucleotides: TGTGCCAGCAGCCTCGGGACAGGGGACGAGTCCCAAGAGACCCAGTACTTC.

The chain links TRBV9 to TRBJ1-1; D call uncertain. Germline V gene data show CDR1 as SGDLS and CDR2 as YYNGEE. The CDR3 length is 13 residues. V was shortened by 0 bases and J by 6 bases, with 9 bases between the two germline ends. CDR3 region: CASSVAPQAEAFF. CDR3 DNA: TGTGCCAGCAGCGTAGCCCCCCAGGCTGAAGCTTTCTTT.

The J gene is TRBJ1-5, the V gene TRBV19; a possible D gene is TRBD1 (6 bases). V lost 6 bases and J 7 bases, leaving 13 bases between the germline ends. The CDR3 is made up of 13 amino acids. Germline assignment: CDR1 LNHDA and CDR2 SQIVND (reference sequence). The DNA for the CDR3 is TGTGCCAGTAGCCCACAGGGCCAGCAGCCCCAGCATTTT. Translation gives CASSPQGQQPQHF.

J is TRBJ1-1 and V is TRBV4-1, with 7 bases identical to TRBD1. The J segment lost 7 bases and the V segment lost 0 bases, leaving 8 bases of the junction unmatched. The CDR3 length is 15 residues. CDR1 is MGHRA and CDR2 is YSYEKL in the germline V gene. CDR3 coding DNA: TGCGCCAGCAGCCAAGATCAACAGGGGAAGTATGAAGCTTTCTTT. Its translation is CASSQDQQGKYEAFF.

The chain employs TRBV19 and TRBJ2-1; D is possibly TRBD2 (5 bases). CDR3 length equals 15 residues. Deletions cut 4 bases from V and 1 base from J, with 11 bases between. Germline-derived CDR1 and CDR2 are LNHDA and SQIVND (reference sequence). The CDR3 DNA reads TGTGCCAGTAGTAAAGTCGGGATTTCCTACAATGAGCAGTTCTTC. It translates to CASSKVGISYNEQFF.